Below are 2 T cell receptor beta chains sequenced from a single sample in a study of shared clonotypes between healthy human individuals. TCRdb keeps only in-frame clones here, not all; method: immunoSEQ multiplex PCR. The data show 1.6 million or so clones, more than 95% seen once. Sequenced sample: naive CD4+ T cells sorted from blood. Subset defined: CD45RA+ positively selected. All receptors come from a man between 25 and 39 years old in good health.

The V gene is TRBV18, the J gene TRBJ2-3; unclear D gene. Trimming left V 3 bases short and J 2 bases short, with 12 bases between. Germline V gene data show CDR1 as KGHSH and CDR2 as LQKENI. The length of the CDR3 is 15 residues. The CDR3 loop reads CASSPLAAYTDTQYF. The CDR3 nucleotides are TGTGCCAGCTCACCCTTAGCTGCCTACACAGATACGCAGTATTTT.

The CDR3 spells CAIRGLLSDGYTF. DNA of the CDR3: TGTGCCATCAGGGGGCTCCTATCGGATGGCTACACCTTC. The chain links TRBV10-3 to TRBJ1-2; D perhaps matches TRBD1 (5 bases). The CDR3 is made up of 13 amino acids. Trimming removed 6 bases at V and 6 bases at J, with 14 bases between. CDR1 and CDR2 (germline): ENHRY, SYGVKD.